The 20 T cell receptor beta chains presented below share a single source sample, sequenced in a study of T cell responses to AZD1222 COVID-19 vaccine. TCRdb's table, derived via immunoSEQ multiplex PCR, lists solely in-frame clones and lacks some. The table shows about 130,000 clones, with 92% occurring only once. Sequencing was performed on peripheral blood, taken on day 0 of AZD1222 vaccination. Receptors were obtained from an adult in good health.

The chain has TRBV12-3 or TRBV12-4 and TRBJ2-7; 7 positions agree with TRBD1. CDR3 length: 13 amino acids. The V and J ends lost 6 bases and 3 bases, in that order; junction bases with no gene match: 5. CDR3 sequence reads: CASRTGTDYEQYF. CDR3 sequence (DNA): TGTGCCAGCAGAACCGGGACAGACTACGAGCAGTACTTC.

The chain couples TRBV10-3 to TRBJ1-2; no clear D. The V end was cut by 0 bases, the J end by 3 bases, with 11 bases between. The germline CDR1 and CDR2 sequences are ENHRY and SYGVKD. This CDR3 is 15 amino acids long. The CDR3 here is CAISESRGTYYGYTF. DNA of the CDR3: TGTGCCATCAGTGAGTCTCGTGGTACATACTATGGCTACACCTTC.

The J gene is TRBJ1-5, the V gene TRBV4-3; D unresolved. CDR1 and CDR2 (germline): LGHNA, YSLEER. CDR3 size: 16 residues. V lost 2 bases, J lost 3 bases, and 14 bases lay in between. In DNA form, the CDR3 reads TGCGCCAGCAGCCAAACTCCGGGAGGGAACAATCAGCCCCAGCATTTT. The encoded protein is CASSQTPGGNNQPQHF.

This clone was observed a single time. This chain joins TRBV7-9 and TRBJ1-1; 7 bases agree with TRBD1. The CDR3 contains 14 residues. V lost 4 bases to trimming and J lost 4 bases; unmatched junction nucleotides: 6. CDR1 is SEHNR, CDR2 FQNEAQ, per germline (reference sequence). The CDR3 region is CASSWGPGGTEAFF. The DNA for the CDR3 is TGTGCCAGCAGCTGGGGACCAGGGGGCACTGAAGCTTTCTTT.

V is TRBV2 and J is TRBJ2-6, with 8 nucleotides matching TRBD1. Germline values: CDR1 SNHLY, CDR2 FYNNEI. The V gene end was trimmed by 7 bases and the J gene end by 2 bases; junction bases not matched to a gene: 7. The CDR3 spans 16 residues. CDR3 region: CASTISQGAGANVLTF. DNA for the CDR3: TGTGCCAGCACCATATCACAGGGGGCTGGGGCCAACGTCCTGACTTTC. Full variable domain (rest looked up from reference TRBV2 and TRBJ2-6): EPEVTQTPSHQVTQMGQEVILRCVPISNHLYFYWYRQILGQKVEFLVSFYNNEISEKSEIFDDQFSVERPDGSNFTLKIRSTKLEDSAMYFCASTISQGAGANVLTFGAGSRLTVL.

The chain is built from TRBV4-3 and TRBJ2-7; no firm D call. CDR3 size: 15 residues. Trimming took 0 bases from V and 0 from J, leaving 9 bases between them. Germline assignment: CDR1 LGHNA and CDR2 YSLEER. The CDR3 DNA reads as TGCGCCAGCAGCCAAGAGGTGGACGCCTCCTACGAGCAGTACTTC. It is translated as CASSQEVDASYEQYF.

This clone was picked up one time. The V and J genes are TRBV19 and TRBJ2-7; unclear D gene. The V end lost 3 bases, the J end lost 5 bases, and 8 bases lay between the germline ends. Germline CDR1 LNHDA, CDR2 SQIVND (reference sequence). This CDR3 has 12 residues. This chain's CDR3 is CASSIREDEQYF. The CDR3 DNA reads TGTGCCAGTAGTATTCGTGAGGACGAGCAGTACTTC.

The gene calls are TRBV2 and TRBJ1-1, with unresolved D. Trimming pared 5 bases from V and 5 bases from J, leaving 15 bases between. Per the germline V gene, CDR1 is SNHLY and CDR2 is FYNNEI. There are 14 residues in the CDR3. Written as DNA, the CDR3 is TGTGCCAGCAGTCCAGACTCTGGGTGGACTGAAGCTTTCTTT. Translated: CASSPDSGWTEAFF.

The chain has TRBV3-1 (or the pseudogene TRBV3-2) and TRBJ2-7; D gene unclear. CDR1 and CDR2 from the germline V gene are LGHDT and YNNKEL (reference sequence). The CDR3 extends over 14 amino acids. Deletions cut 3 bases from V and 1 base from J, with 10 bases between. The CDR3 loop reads CASSHSRDSYEQYF. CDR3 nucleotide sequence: TGTGCCAGCAGCCATTCACGAGATTCCTACGAGCAGTACTTC.

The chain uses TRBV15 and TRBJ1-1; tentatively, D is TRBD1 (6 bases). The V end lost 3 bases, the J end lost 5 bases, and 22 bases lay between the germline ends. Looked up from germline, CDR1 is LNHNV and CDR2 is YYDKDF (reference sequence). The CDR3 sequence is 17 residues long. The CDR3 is CATSRGLGTTMGTEAFF. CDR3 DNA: TGTGCCACCAGCAGGGGGCTCGGGACAACGATGGGGACTGAAGCTTTCTTT.

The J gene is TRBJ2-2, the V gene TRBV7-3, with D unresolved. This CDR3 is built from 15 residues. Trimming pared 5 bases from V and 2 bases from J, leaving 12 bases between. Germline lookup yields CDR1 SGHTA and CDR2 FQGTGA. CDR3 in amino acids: CASSPGSGNTGELFF. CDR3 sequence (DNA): TGTGCCAGCAGCCCCGGTTCAGGCAACACCGGGGAGCTGTTTTTT.

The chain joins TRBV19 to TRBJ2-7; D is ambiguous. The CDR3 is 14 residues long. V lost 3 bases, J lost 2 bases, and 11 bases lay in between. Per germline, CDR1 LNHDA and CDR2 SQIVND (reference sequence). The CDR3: CASSIGFPAYEQYF. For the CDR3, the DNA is TGTGCCAGTAGTATCGGGTTTCCCGCCTACGAGCAGTACTTC.

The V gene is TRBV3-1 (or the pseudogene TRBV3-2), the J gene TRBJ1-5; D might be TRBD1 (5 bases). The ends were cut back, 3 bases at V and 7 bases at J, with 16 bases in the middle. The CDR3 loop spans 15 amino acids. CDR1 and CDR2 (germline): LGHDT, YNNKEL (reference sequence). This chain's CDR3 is CASSQDSGKGQPQHF. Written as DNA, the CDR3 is TGTGCCAGCAGCCAGGACTCAGGGAAGGGGCAGCCCCAGCATTTT.

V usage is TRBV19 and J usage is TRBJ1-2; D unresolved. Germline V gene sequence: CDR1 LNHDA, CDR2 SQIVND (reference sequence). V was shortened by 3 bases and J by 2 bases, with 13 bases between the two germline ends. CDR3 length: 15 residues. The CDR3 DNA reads TGTGCCAGTAGTATGAATGGGATGTACAACTATGGCTACACCTTC. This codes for CASSMNGMYNYGYTF.

The CDR3 nucleotides are TGTGCCAGCACCCTCTCGGGGGGGGAGAATTCACCCCTCCACTTT. It codes for CASTLSGGENSPLHF. V and J are TRBV11-2 and TRBJ1-6, with D possibly matching TRBD1 (5 bases). V dropped 7 bases and J dropped 7 bases, with 17 bases sitting between them. This CDR3 has 15 amino acids. The germline CDR1 and CDR2 sequences are SGHAT and FQNNGV.

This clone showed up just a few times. CDR3 DNA: TGTGCCAGCTCACCGTCAAGTTCTAGCAATCAGCCCCAGCATTTT. The encoded protein is CASSPSSSSNQPQHF. The V and J genes are TRBV18 and TRBJ1-5; D remains ambiguous. Per the germline V gene, CDR1 is KGHSH and CDR2 is LQKENI. Trimming cost V 3 bases and J 0 bases, with 9 bases left between them. CDR3 length: 15 residues.

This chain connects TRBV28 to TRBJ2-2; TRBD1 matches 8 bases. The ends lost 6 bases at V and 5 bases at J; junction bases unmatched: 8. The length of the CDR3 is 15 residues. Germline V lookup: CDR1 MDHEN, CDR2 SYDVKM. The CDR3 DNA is TGTGCCAGCAGGTATGGGACAGGCGGTACCGGGGAGCTGTTTTTT. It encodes CASRYGTGGTGELFF.

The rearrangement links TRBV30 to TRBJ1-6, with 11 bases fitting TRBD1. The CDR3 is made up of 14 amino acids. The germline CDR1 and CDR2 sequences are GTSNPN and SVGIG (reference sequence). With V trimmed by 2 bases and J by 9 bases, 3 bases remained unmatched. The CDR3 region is CAWSFGTGGSPLHF. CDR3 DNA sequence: TGTGCCTGGAGTTTTGGGACAGGGGGTTCACCCCTCCACTTT.

The CDR3 bases are TGTGCCAGCAGCCTAGGGGGTTCTAACTATGGCTACACCTTC. The encoded protein is CASSLGGSNYGYTF. The chain joins TRBV6-5 to TRBJ1-2, with a weak D call TRBD1 (6 bases). Germline CDR1 reads MNHEY; CDR2 reads SVGAGI. V was cut by 6 bases and J by 0 bases, with 11 bases left in between. CDR3 length: 14 residues.

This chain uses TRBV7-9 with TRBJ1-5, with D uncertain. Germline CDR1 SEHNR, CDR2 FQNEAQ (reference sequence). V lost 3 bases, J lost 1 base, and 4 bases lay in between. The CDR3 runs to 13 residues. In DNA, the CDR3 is TGTGCCAGCAGCTTTTCCAGCAATCAGCCCCAGCATTTT. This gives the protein CASSFSSNQPQHF.